The rows below give T cell receptor beta chains drawn from one sample of a study of blood T cells in healthy people across ages. Each CDR3 protein is one row after TCRdb ran MiXCR on the 5' RACE reads. The table shows more than 900,000 distinct CDR3 sequences, with about 25% occurring only once. These same records also appear under a second study, on T cells of mothers and their children.

Material: blood. These receptor sequences come from a girl aged 2 to 10 in good health. The CDR3 runs from the conserved cysteine through the conserved F or W. The D gene is left open where the match is weak. For some rows the clone size is stated as once, few or many, or as a class when expanded; others skip it.

DNA	CDR3	J	V	D	length	size
TGCAGTGCTACGGGGGAGAATCACTATGGCTACACCTTC	CSATGENHYGYTF	TRBJ1-2	TRBV20-1	NA	13	few
TGTGCCAGCAGTTTAGGGTTCGCGGGGGGGAGCACAGATACGCAGTATTTT	CASSLGFAGGSTDTQYF	TRBJ2-3	TRBV12-3/TRBV12-4	TRBD2	17	NA
TGTGCCAGCAGCGTAGGTGGACTAGTGAGGGGAGAGACCCAGTACTTC	CASSVGGLVRGETQYF	TRBJ2-5	TRBV9	TRBD2	16	NA
TGTGCCAGCAGTGGGGGGGTCGGGGAGCTGTTTTTT	CASSGGVGELFF	TRBJ2-2	TRBV12-3/TRBV12-4	TRBD2	12	NA
TGCGCCAGCAGCAGACACGGACAAGACGAGCAGTACTTC	CASSRHGQDEQYF	TRBJ2-7	TRBV12-3/TRBV12-4	NA	13	NA
TGCAGTGCTTGGGCCCCCTCCAGCGGACAATACAATGCGCAGTTCTTC	CSAWAPSSGQYNAQFF	TRBJ2-1	TRBV20-1	NA	16	NA
TGTGCCATTTCACCAATGAACAACAATGGGCAGTTCTTC	CAISPMNNNGQFF	TRBJ2-1	TRBV10-3	NA	13	NA
TGCGCCAGCAGCCAAGATTTAGGGGAACAGGAGGCCAAAAACATTCAGTACTTC	CASSQDLGEQEAKNIQYF	TRBJ2-4	TRBV4-3	NA	18	NA
TGTGCCAGCGGAACAGGGGGCTCCTACAATGAGCAGTTCTTC	CASGTGGSYNEQFF	TRBJ2-1	TRBV27	TRBD1	14	NA
TGCAGCGTTGTCGACGGGTCTTCCGGTCAGCCCCAGCATTTT	CSVVDGSSGQPQHF	TRBJ1-5	TRBV29-1	NA	14	few
TGTGCCAGCAGTTTCGGAAGGTTGACCTACGAGCAGTACTTC	CASSFGRLTYEQYF	TRBJ2-7	TRBV27	NA	14	NA
TGTGCCAGCAGCCCCCCCACACTTGGAGCCACAGATACGCAGTATTTT	CASSPPTLGATDTQYF	TRBJ2-3	TRBV12-3/TRBV12-4	NA	16	NA
TGCAGTGCCATTGACGGTCCTGGCAATTCACCCCTCCACTTT	CSAIDGPGNSPLHF	TRBJ1-6	TRBV20-1	NA	14	NA
TGCGCCAGCGCAACTGGCGAAGGAGGAGAGACCCAGTACTTC	CASATGEGGETQYF	TRBJ2-5	TRBV5-1	NA	14	NA
TGCAGTGCTTTTATCCTCTATGGCTACACCTTC	CSAFILYGYTF	TRBJ1-2	TRBV20-1	NA	11	once
TGTGCCAGCAGGAAGACAGGGGATTACAAGAGAACCCAGTACTTC	CASRKTGDYKRTQYF	TRBJ2-5	TRBV12-3/TRBV12-4	TRBD1	15	NA
TGTGCCAGCAGCTATGTGGTGGGGGGTGGCTACACCTTC	CASSYVVGGGYTF	TRBJ1-2	TRBV12-3/TRBV12-4	NA	13	NA
TGTGCCAGCGGACAGGGTGTTTTTGGCTACACCTTC	CASGQGVFGYTF	TRBJ1-2	TRBV6-5	TRBD1	12	NA
TGTGCCACCAGTGATCCCGGGACTAAAAACAATGAGCAGTTCTTC	CATSDPGTKNNEQFF	TRBJ2-1	TRBV24-1	TRBD2	15	NA
TGTGCCAGCAGCCAAGATATGAGGACAGGGCTTATCACAGATACGCAGTATTTT	CASSQDMRTGLITDTQYF	TRBJ2-3	TRBV3-1	TRBD1	18	few
TGTGCCAGCAGCTGGCTGGACAGGTACAATGAGCAGTTCTTC	CASSWLDRYNEQFF	TRBJ2-1	TRBV5-8	TRBD1	14	NA
TGTGCCAGCAGCTTAATGCGTTCAGTAGCGGTTAACAATGAGCAGTTCTTC	CASSLMRSVAVNNEQFF	TRBJ2-1	TRBV7-3	NA	17	NA
TGTGCCAGTAGTCCGGGCCCGGCGGGATCACCCCTCCACTTT	CASSPGPAGSPLHF	TRBJ1-6	TRBV19	NA	14	NA
TGTGCCAGCAGTACAGGGGCCCTGGATACGCAGTATTTT	CASSTGALDTQYF	TRBJ2-3	TRBV7-3	TRBD1	13	NA
TGCAGTGCTAGGGCCAGGGCGCATTCGATTAAGACCCAGTACTTC	CSARARAHSIKTQYF	TRBJ2-5	TRBV20-1	NA	15	NA
TGTGCCAGCAGTTTGCAAGGGGCGCGATTGAATTCACCCCTCCACTTT	CASSLQGARLNSPLHF	TRBJ1-6	TRBV27	NA	16	NA
TGTGCCAGCAGCCACCCGACTAGCGGCACCGGGGAGCTGTTTTTT	CASSHPTSGTGELFF	TRBJ2-2	TRBV7-9	TRBD2	15	few
TGTGCCAGCGGGGGCTGGCGTAGTGGAGAGACCCAGTACTTC	CASGGWRSGETQYF	TRBJ2-5	TRBV7-9	NA	14	NA
TGTGCCACCAGTGCGCGGGGGGGTGCGGCCGAGCAGTACTTC	CATSARGGAAEQYF	TRBJ2-7	TRBV24-1	TRBD2	14	few
TGTGCCAGCAGCTCGCAAGGACTAGCGGGGGGGCAGGCAGATACGCAGTATTTT	CASSSQGLAGGQADTQYF	TRBJ2-3	TRBV7-2	TRBD2	18	few
TGCAGCGTTGAAGGGTGGACAGATACGCAGTATTTT	CSVEGWTDTQYF	TRBJ2-3	TRBV29-1	NA	12	NA
TGTGCCAGCAGGGACCTAAACCGGGCCTGGGAGTTCTTC	CASRDLNRAWEFF	TRBJ2-1	TRBV6-2/TRBV6-3	NA	13	NA
TGTGCCAGCAGTTTAGTGGCGGCGAATGAAAAACTGTTTTTT	CASSLVAANEKLFF	TRBJ1-4	TRBV12-3/TRBV12-4	NA	14	NA
TGCAGTGCTACGCCCCCGGGGCAAGGGAGTACCTACGAGCAGTACTTC	CSATPPGQGSTYEQYF	TRBJ2-7	TRBV20-1	NA	16	NA
TGTGCCAGCAGTTACGCCGTCCGGGAGACTGAAGCTTTCTTT	CASSYAVRETEAFF	TRBJ1-1	TRBV6-5	NA	14	few
TGTGCCAGCAGTTACGGGCTAGCGGAGACCCAGTACTTC	CASSYGLAETQYF	TRBJ2-5	TRBV6-5	NA	13	NA
TGTGCCAGCAGCCGGTTCATAGGGGATACGCAGTATTTT	CASSRFIGDTQYF	TRBJ2-3	TRBV4-2	NA	13	NA
TGTGCCAGCAGCTTAGGGGGCCCCCAGGTGTACGAGCAGTACTTC	CASSLGGPQVYEQYF	TRBJ2-7	TRBV7-9	NA	15	NA
TGTGCCAGCAGCGCAAGCGGGAGGGCGGGAGATACGCAGTATTTT	CASSASGRAGDTQYF	TRBJ2-3	TRBV7-2	TRBD2	15	NA
TGCAGCGTTCGACTAGCTGCCGACGATACGCAGTATTTT	CSVRLAADDTQYF	TRBJ2-3	TRBV29-1	TRBD2	13	few
TGCAGCGCGCAAGAGGGGGCAGGGACCCAGTACTTC	CSAQEGAGTQYF	TRBJ2-5	TRBV29-1	TRBD1	12	few
TGCAGTGCTAGAGTAGGGGATTACAATGAGCAGTTCTTC	CSARVGDYNEQFF	TRBJ2-1	TRBV20-1	NA	13	few
TGTGCCAGCAGTGAAAGCAGACAGGGGGCGGGGAGGCCCCAGCATTTT	CASSESRQGAGRPQHF	TRBJ1-5	TRBV6-1	TRBD1	16	few
TGTGCCAGCAGTGAAATAGCGGGGAGCTCCTACAATGAGCAGTTCTTC	CASSEIAGSSYNEQFF	TRBJ2-1	TRBV6-1	TRBD2	16	few
TGTGCCAGCAGTGGCCTAGCGGGTTCTGGCACCGGGGAGCTGTTTTTT	CASSGLAGSGTGELFF	TRBJ2-2	TRBV2	TRBD2	16	NA
TGTGCCAGCAGCTCTTCTCCGGGGTTTTCGCACACAGATACGCAGTATTTT	CASSSSPGFSHTDTQYF	TRBJ2-3	TRBV7-9	NA	17	NA
TGTGCCAGCAGCCAGCTAGCTAGGGACACCGGGGAGCTGTTTTTT	CASSQLARDTGELFF	TRBJ2-2	TRBV4-2	NA	15	few
TGCAGCGTTGGCGGACCAAACCAAGAGACCCAGTACTTC	CSVGGPNQETQYF	TRBJ2-5	TRBV29-1	NA	13	many
TGTGCCAGCAGCCAAGAATGGGGACAGCCCCAGCATTTT	CASSQEWGQPQHF	TRBJ1-5	TRBV4-2	NA	13	few
TGTGCCAGCAGCACAGGGAGCAAAAGCACTGAAGCTTTCTTT	CASSTGSKSTEAFF	TRBJ1-1	TRBV7-8	NA	14	NA
TGTGCCAGCAGACCTACCGGGGCCTCCCTTTCCTACGAGCAGTACTTC	CASRPTGASLSYEQYF	TRBJ2-7	TRBV27	NA	16	few
TGTGCCATCAGTGAGTCAGACTCAACTAATGAAAAACTGTTTTTT	CAISESDSTNEKLFF	TRBJ1-4	TRBV10-3	NA	15	NA
TGTGCCAGCAGCCACTTACTAGCAGACGAAGAGACCCAGTACTTC	CASSHLLADEETQYF	TRBJ2-5	TRBV14	NA	15	NA
TGCGCCAGCAGCTTGGTTGGCGAGAATGGCTACACCTTC	CASSLVGENGYTF	TRBJ1-2	TRBV5-1	NA	13	NA
TGTGCCAGCAGTTATAGTGCGGAGCCAGAGGGGACTGAAGCTTTCTTT	CASSYSAEPEGTEAFF	TRBJ1-1	TRBV6-6	NA	16	few
TGCAGTGCTAGAGCTTCTAGCGCGAACTACTACAATGAGCAGTTCTTC	CSARASSANYYNEQFF	TRBJ2-1	TRBV20-1	NA	16	few
TGCAGCGTTCTGCGGACAGGGCTTCAGTACTTC	CSVLRTGLQYF	TRBJ2-4	TRBV29-1	TRBD1	11	NA
TGCAGCGTTGCAGGGACGGTGAACACTGAAGCTTTCTTT	CSVAGTVNTEAFF	TRBJ1-1	TRBV29-1	NA	13	NA